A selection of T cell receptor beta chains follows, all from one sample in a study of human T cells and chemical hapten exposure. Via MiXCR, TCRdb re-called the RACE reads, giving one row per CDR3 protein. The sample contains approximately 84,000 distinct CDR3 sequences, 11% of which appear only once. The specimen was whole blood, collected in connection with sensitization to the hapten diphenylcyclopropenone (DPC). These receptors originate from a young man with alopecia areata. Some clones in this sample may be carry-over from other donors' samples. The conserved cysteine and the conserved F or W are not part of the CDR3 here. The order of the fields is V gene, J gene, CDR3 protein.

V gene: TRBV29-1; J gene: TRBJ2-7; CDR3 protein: SVEGQLYEQY
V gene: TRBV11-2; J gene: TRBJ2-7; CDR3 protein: ASSLDPGNSYEQY
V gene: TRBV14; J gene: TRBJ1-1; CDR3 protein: ASSQAANTEAF
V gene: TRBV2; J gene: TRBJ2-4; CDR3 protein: ASRLDSLAKNIQY
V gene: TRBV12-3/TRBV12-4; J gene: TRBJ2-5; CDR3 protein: ASSLSSRETQY
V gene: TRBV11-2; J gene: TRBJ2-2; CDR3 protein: ASSSPWVRELF
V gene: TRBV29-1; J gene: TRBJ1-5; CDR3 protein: SAGTGEDNQPQH
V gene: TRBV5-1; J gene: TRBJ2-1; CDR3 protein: ASRPGDNEQF
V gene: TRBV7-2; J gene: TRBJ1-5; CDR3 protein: ASSLGTGNNQPQH
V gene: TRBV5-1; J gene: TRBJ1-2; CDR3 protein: ASSLEGAGSYGYT
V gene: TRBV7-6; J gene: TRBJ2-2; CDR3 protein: ASSLAENTGELF
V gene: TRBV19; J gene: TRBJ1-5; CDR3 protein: AGSLRANQPQH
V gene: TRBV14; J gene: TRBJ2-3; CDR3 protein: ASRQAKSTDTQY
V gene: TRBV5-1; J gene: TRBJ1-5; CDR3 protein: ASSLTAGYQPQH
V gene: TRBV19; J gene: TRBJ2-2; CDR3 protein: ASTNPNTGELF
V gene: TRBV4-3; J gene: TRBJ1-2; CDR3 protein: ASSQFTVGDRNGYT
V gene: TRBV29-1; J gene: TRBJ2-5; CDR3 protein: SVEGPEETQY
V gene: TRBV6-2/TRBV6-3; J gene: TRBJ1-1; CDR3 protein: ASRASGGDEAF
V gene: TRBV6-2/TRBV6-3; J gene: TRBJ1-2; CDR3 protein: ASSYAGDGYT
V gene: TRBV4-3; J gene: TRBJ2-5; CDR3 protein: ASSQGTVQETQY
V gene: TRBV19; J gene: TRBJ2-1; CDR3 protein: ASSIDIQSSYNEQF
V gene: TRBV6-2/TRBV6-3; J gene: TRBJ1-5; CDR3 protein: ASSRTVGLSNQPQH
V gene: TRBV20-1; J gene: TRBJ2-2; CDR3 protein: SARGQGGTGELF
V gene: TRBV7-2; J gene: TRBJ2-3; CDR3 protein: ASSLFREVTDTQY
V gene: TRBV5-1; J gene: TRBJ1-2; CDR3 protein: ASSIQTEGYGYT
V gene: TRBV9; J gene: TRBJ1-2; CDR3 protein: ASSGQRTYGYT
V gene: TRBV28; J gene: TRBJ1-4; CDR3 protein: ASTGNELF
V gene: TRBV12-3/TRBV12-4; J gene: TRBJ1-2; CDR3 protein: ASSHRDRNYGYT
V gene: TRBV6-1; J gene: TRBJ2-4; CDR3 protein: ASSEYGGGAKNIQY
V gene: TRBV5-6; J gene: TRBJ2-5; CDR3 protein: ASSLRLAGAPYQETQY
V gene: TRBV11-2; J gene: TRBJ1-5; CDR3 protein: ASSLGGDRGQPQH
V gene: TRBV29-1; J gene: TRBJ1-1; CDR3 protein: SVPERGGTEAF
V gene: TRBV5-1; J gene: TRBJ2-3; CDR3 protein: ASRGVSGSSTDTQY
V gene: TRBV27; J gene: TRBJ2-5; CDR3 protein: ASRPFVGRETQY
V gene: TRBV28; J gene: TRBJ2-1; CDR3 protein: ASSYSSREQF
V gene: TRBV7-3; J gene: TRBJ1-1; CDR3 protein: ASSLMGVNTEAF
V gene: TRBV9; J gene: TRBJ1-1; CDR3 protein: ASSVLSDTTEAF
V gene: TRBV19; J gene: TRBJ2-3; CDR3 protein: ASSTWYLQDGDTQY
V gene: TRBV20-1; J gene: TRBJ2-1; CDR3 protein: SAILVGQGHEQF
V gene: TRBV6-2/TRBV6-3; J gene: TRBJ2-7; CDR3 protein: ASSYKFEQY
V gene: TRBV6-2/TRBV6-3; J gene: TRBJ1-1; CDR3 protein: ASSTDREVSEAF
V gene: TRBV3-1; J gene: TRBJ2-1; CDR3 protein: ASSQDLVDGFIL
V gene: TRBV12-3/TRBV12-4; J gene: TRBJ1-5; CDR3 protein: ASSLAGQPQH
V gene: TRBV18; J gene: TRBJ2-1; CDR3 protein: ASSSQGVNNEQF
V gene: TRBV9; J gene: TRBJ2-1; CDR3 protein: ASSVRGDFL
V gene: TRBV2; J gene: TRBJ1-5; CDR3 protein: ASSYRGYQPQH
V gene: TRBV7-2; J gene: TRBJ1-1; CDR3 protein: ASSWAAEAF
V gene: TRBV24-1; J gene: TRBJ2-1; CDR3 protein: ATSDLGSSEDNEQF
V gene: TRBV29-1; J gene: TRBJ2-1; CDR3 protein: SAPAGSSYNEQF
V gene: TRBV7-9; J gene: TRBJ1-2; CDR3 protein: ASSFPLTVNGGYT
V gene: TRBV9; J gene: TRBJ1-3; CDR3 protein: ASSVAYSGNTIY
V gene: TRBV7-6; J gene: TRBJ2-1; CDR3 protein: ASSKDRAWNNEQF
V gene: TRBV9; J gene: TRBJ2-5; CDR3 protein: ASSVGAGGPIETQY
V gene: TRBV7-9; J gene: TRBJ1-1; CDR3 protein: ARALSGDRMNTEAF
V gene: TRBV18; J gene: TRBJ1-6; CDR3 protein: ASSPRGLGSPLH